This T cell receptor beta chain stems from a study of molecular identifiers for immune sequencing clone quantification. This clonotype was detected once. This CDR3 contains 16 residues. V gave up 4 bases and J gave up 2 bases; unmatched junction bases: 9. Per the germline V gene, CDR1 is SGHVS and CDR2 is FQNEAQ. TCRdb re-derived calls from the PCR reads in MiXCR, one entry per CDR3 protein. The sample includes about 100,000 distinct CDR3 sequences, roughly 23% of them seen just once. The clonotype originates from a human donor in good health. Some libraries in this study had Jurkat cell RNA spiked in. This sequence joins TRBV7-8 and TRBJ1-1, with 8 positions matching TRBD1. Sequencing was done on a sample of naive CD8+ T cells from blood, with Jurkat cell RNA spiked in. The subset denotes: FACS-sorted CD8+CD4-CCR7+CD45RA+ naive T cells. The CDR3 region has the DNA TGTGCCAGCAGCTCAGGGGGCAGCTTTCCCAACACTGAAGCTTTCTTT. It translates to CASSSGGSFPNTEAFF. The full variable domain, with the rest looked up from reference TRBV7-8 and TRBJ1-1, is GAGVSQSPRYKVAKRGQDVALRCDPISGHVSLFWYQQALGQGPEFLTYFQNEAQLDKSGLPSDRFFAERPEGSVSTLKIQRTQQEDSAVYLCASSSGGSFPNTEAFFGQGTRLTVV.